The 7 T cell receptor beta chains given below trace back to one sample, sequenced in a study of blood T cell repertoires in COVID-19. Assay: immunoSEQ multiplex PCR; the TCRdb copy retains only in-frame clones and omits some. The data contain 95,000 to 120,000 clones, over 65% of them seen just once; the ten biggest clones take up around 8%. Sequencing used peripheral blood. The receptors come from a woman aged 40 to 49 with acute or convalescent COVID-19.

V is TRBV2 and J is TRBJ1-3, with 7 positions matching TRBD1. CDR3 length equals 16 residues. Trimming at V came to 5 bases and at J to 4 bases, leaving 11 bases not matched to a gene. Germline values: CDR1 SNHLY, CDR2 FYNNEI. Here the CDR3 reads CASSPQTGAIGNTIYF. In nucleotides, the CDR3 is TGTGCCAGCAGTCCCCAAACAGGGGCGATCGGAAACACCATATATTTT. The whole variable domain, filled in from reference TRBV2 and TRBJ1-3, reads EPEVTQTPSHQVTQMGQEVILRCVPISNHLYFYWYRQILGQKVEFLVSFYNNEISEKSEIFDDQFSVERPDGSNFTLKIRSTKLEDSAMYFCASSPQTGAIGNTIYFGEGSWLTVV.

This clone was picked up a small number of times. V and J are TRBV7-3 and TRBJ2-3; no reliable D call. The germline V gene encodes CDR1 SGHTA and CDR2 FQGTGA. The CDR3 loop spans 13 amino acids. Trimming left V 2 bases short and J 2 bases short, with 5 bases between. CDR3 residues: CASSLWLTDTQYF. CDR3 in DNA: TGTGCCAGCAGCTTATGGCTCACAGATACGCAGTATTTT.

The V and J genes are TRBV7-6 and TRBJ1-4; weak D call: TRBD1 (5 bases). Germline CDR1 is SGHVS and CDR2 is FNYEAQ. There are 18 residues in the CDR3. V was trimmed by 8 bases and J by 4 bases, leaving 26 bases between them. CDR3 coding DNA: TGTGCCAGCCTCCTTCAAAACAGGTCCGACTCCTATAATGAAAAACTGTTTTTT. Translating gives CASLLQNRSDSYNEKLFF.

The chain links TRBV20-1 to TRBJ2-7, with D tentatively TRBD2 (6 bases). With 5 bases removed from V and 7 bases from J, the gap between germline ends came to 12 bases. Germline CDR1 DFQATT, CDR2 SNEGSKA (reference sequence). The CDR3 is made up of 11 amino acids. Written as DNA, the CDR3 is TGCAGTGCTTTGGGACTGTCGGAGCAGTACTTC. Protein product: CSALGLSEQYF.

This chain joins TRBV5-4 and TRBJ2-6; D perhaps matches TRBD2 (5 bases). The germline gives CDR1 SGHNT, CDR2 YYREEE (reference sequence). CDR3 length: 16 residues. This CDR3 is CATLPTGYSGANVLTF. The CDR3 nucleotides are TGTGCTACGCTACCTACGGGGTACTCTGGGGCCAACGTCCTGACTTTC.

The CDR3 reads CASSLVGRGSSYNSPLHF. DNA of the CDR3: TGTGCCAGCAGCTTAGTGGGACGGGGGAGCTCCTATAATTCACCCCTCCACTTT. This chain connects TRBV7-8 to TRBJ1-6; tentatively, D is TRBD1 (5 bases). Trimming took off 1 base at V and 0 bases at J, with 13 bases between the two ends. The CDR3 totals 18 residues. Germline V CDR1 and CDR2: SGHVS, FQNEAQ.

This clone was seen just once. V and J are TRBV11-2 and TRBJ2-7; D might be TRBD1 (5 bases). Between the trimmed V and J ends, which lost 3 bases and 6 bases, there was a span of 15 bases. The CDR3 is 14 amino acids. Germline loops: CDR1 SGHAT, CDR2 FQNNGV. The chain's CDR3 is CASSFYRTTLEQYF. The CDR3 DNA is TGTGCCAGCAGCTTCTACAGGACCACACTCGAGCAGTACTTC. The complete variable domain, with remaining parts taken from reference TRBV11-2 and TRBJ2-7, reads EAGVAQSPRYKIIEKRQSVAFWCNPISGHATLYWYQQILGQGPKLLIQFQNNGVVDDSQLPKDRFSAERLKGVDSTLKIQPAKLEDSAVYLCASSFYRTTLEQYFGPGTRLTVT.